These T cell receptor beta chains were read from a single sample in a study of blood T cell repertoires in COVID-19. Repertoires were generated with immunoSEQ multiplex PCR, while TCRdb's copy carries only in-frame clones and drops some. The sample lists hundreds of thousands of clones; 89% were seen once. Sequencing input: peripheral blood. The origin of the receptors is a man in his 60s who had recovered from COVID-19. The CDR3 runs from the conserved cysteine through the conserved F or W. The order of the fields is V gene, J gene, clone size, D gene, CDR3 DNA, CDR3 protein. The D gene is left open where the match is weak. The size of a clone is reported for some rows only, either as once, few or many, or as a class for expanded clones.

v_gene: TRBV7-2
j_gene: TRBJ2-3
abundance: -
d_gene: TRBD2
CDR3nt: TGTGCCAGCGGCCTTCTAGCGGGCCTCCTAGGCACAGATACGCAGTATTTT
CDR3aa: CASGLLAGLLGTDTQYF

v_gene: TRBV7-3
j_gene: TRBJ2-2
abundance: -
d_gene: -
CDR3nt: TGTGCCAGCAGCTTAGAGGGATTTTACACCGGGGAGCTGTTTTTT
CDR3aa: CASSLEGFYTGELFF

v_gene: TRBV19
j_gene: TRBJ1-2
abundance: -
d_gene: TRBD1
CDR3nt: TGTGCCAGTAGTCCCGGGACAGGGGGCACCTATGGCTACACCTTC
CDR3aa: CASSPGTGGTYGYTF

v_gene: TRBV5-1
j_gene: TRBJ2-7
abundance: -
d_gene: TRBD2
CDR3nt: TGCGCCAGCAGCTTTTGTAGCGGGGGGGACTACGAGCAGTACTTC
CDR3aa: CASSFCSGGDYEQYF

v_gene: TRBV7-2
j_gene: TRBJ2-3
abundance: -
d_gene: TRBD2
CDR3nt: TGTGCCAGCAGCTTATCGGGGAGGGCCACAGATACGCAGTATTTT
CDR3aa: CASSLSGRATDTQYF

v_gene: TRBV19
j_gene: TRBJ2-1
abundance: -
d_gene: TRBD1
CDR3nt: TGTGCCAGTGCCCCTACCCGGACAGGGAGGACCTACAATGAGCAGTTCTTC
CDR3aa: CASAPTRTGRTYNEQFF

v_gene: TRBV19
j_gene: TRBJ2-2
abundance: -
d_gene: TRBD2
CDR3nt: TGTGCCAGTAGTTCGACCCACATGACTAGCGGGAGGGGTACCGGGGAGCTGTTTTTT
CDR3aa: CASSSTHMTSGRGTGELFF

v_gene: TRBV9
j_gene: TRBJ1-2
abundance: -
d_gene: TRBD1
CDR3nt: TGTGCCAGCAGCGTAGGCGGACAGGCTTATGGCTACACCTTC
CDR3aa: CASSVGGQAYGYTF

v_gene: TRBV9
j_gene: TRBJ1-4
abundance: -
d_gene: TRBD1
CDR3nt: TGTGCCAGCAGCGGATCCGGGACAGGAAGCGAAAAACTGTTTTTT
CDR3aa: CASSGSGTGSEKLFF

v_gene: TRBV6-2/TRBV6-3
j_gene: TRBJ2-5
abundance: -
d_gene: TRBD1
CDR3nt: TGTGCCAGCAGCCGAAACCGGGACAGTCGAGAGACCCAGTACTTC
CDR3aa: CASSRNRDSRETQYF

v_gene: TRBV19
j_gene: TRBJ1-4
abundance: -
d_gene: TRBD1
CDR3nt: TGTGCCAGTAAAGGGACAGGTGATATCGAAAAACTGTTTTTT
CDR3aa: CASKGTGDIEKLFF

v_gene: TRBV25-1
j_gene: TRBJ1-2
abundance: -
d_gene: TRBD1
CDR3nt: TGTGCCAGCAATCCGGCAGGGGGGAACTATGGCTACACCTTC
CDR3aa: CASNPAGGNYGYTF

v_gene: TRBV7-8
j_gene: TRBJ2-1
abundance: -
d_gene: TRBD2
CDR3nt: TGTGCCAGCTCACATGGGACTAGCGGGAGTAATGAGCAGTTCTTC
CDR3aa: CASSHGTSGSNEQFF

v_gene: TRBV19
j_gene: TRBJ2-6
abundance: -
d_gene: TRBD2
CDR3nt: TGTGCCAGTAGGTCGGGAGGGGACTCTGGGGCCAACGTCCTGACTTTC
CDR3aa: CASRSGGDSGANVLTF

v_gene: TRBV7-2
j_gene: TRBJ2-7
abundance: -
d_gene: -
CDR3nt: TGTGCCAGCAGCTTGGGTAGCGGCTACGAGCAGTACTTC
CDR3aa: CASSLGSGYEQYF

v_gene: TRBV2
j_gene: TRBJ2-3
abundance: -
d_gene: -
CDR3nt: TGTGCCAGCAGTCCCCTGAGGGAACCCCGGCCAGATACGCAGTATTTT
CDR3aa: CASSPLREPRPDTQYF

v_gene: TRBV5-1
j_gene: TRBJ1-4
abundance: once
d_gene: TRBD1
CDR3nt: TGCGCCAGCAGCTTGACAGGGGGGGATAATGAAAAACTGTTTTTT
CDR3aa: CASSLTGGDNEKLFF

v_gene: TRBV11-2
j_gene: TRBJ1-2
abundance: -
d_gene: TRBD1
CDR3nt: TGTGCCAGCAGCCTCTCTTGGACAGGGACAAACTATGGCTACACCTTC
CDR3aa: CASSLSWTGTNYGYTF

v_gene: TRBV19
j_gene: TRBJ2-7
abundance: few
d_gene: TRBD1
CDR3nt: TGTGCCAGTAGTATAGGAGCGGACAGGGAATCCCACGAGCAGTACTTC
CDR3aa: CASSIGADRESHEQYF

v_gene: TRBV20-1
j_gene: TRBJ1-4
abundance: -
d_gene: TRBD1
CDR3nt: TGCAGTGCTAAGGCAGGGGGAGGACTGTTTTTT
CDR3aa: CSAKAGGGLFF

v_gene: TRBV3-1/TRBV3-2
j_gene: TRBJ2-4
abundance: -
d_gene: -
CDR3nt: TGTGCCAGCAGCCAAGGCCCTAGTTCCAAAAACATTCAGTACTTC
CDR3aa: CASSQGPSSKNIQYF

v_gene: TRBV27
j_gene: TRBJ2-3
abundance: -
d_gene: -
CDR3nt: TGTGCCAGCAGTTCCCCCCGGGGATTCACAGATACGCAGTATTTT
CDR3aa: CASSSPRGFTDTQYF

v_gene: TRBV12-5
j_gene: TRBJ1-2
abundance: -
d_gene: -
CDR3nt: TGTGCTAGTGGACCCGAGGTCGAGGGATATGGCTACACCTTC
CDR3aa: CASGPEVEGYGYTF

v_gene: TRBV5-1
j_gene: TRBJ1-5
abundance: -
d_gene: TRBD1
CDR3nt: TGCGCCAGCAGCCTCGGGTTGGGACAGAATCAGCCCCAGCATTTT
CDR3aa: CASSLGLGQNQPQHF

v_gene: TRBV3-1/TRBV3-2
j_gene: TRBJ2-2
abundance: -
d_gene: -
CDR3nt: TGTGCCAGCAGGATCTTTCTGGAGGTCGGGGAGCTGTTTTTT
CDR3aa: CASRIFLEVGELFF

v_gene: TRBV2
j_gene: TRBJ2-6
abundance: -
d_gene: -
CDR3nt: TGTGCCAGCAGTTGGAGTAGCTCTGGGGCCAACGTCCTGACTTTC
CDR3aa: CASSWSSSGANVLTF

v_gene: TRBV19
j_gene: TRBJ2-7
abundance: -
d_gene: TRBD2
CDR3nt: TGTGCCAGTAGTATGCGGGAGAGGAACGAGCAGTACTTC
CDR3aa: CASSMRERNEQYF

v_gene: TRBV2
j_gene: TRBJ2-7
abundance: -
d_gene: -
CDR3nt: TGTGCCAGCAGTATAAGTAAAATCTGGGACACTAGGTCCTACGAGCAGTACTTC
CDR3aa: CASSISKIWDTRSYEQYF

v_gene: TRBV6-5
j_gene: TRBJ2-7
abundance: -
d_gene: TRBD1
CDR3nt: TGTGCCAGCAGTTACGGTCACAGGGGAGTTAGGGAGCAGTACTTC
CDR3aa: CASSYGHRGVREQYF

v_gene: TRBV6-5
j_gene: TRBJ1-1
abundance: -
d_gene: -
CDR3nt: TGTGCCAGCAGGATGGACAGGAACACTGAAGCTTTCTTT
CDR3aa: CASRMDRNTEAFF

v_gene: TRBV7-6
j_gene: TRBJ2-7
abundance: -
d_gene: -
CDR3nt: TGTGCCAGCAGCAAACACGGACAAAGTGCCGAGCAGTACTTC
CDR3aa: CASSKHGQSAEQYF

v_gene: TRBV19
j_gene: TRBJ2-7
abundance: -
d_gene: -
CDR3nt: TGTGCCAGTGGACACAATAATGCGTACGAGCAGTACTTC
CDR3aa: CASGHNNAYEQYF

v_gene: TRBV3-1/TRBV3-2
j_gene: TRBJ2-7
abundance: -
d_gene: TRBD2
CDR3nt: TGTGCCAGCAGCCAAGGACTAGCGGGGCCCTACGAGCAGTACTTC
CDR3aa: CASSQGLAGPYEQYF

v_gene: TRBV2
j_gene: TRBJ1-6
abundance: -
d_gene: -
CDR3nt: TGTGCCAGCATCTCTGGTAGGGAGAGCTCCTATAATTCACCCCTCCACTTT
CDR3aa: CASISGRESSYNSPLHF

v_gene: TRBV5-1
j_gene: TRBJ2-2
abundance: -
d_gene: TRBD1
CDR3nt: TGCGCCAGCAGCTGGCCCGGTGACAGGGCCACCGGGGAGCTGTTTTTT
CDR3aa: CASSWPGDRATGELFF

v_gene: TRBV5-5
j_gene: TRBJ2-7
abundance: -
d_gene: -
CDR3nt: TGTGCCAGCAGCTTGGCCGGTTATCCAGGGGCCTACGAGCAGTACTTC
CDR3aa: CASSLAGYPGAYEQYF

v_gene: TRBV5-5
j_gene: TRBJ2-1
abundance: -
d_gene: -
CDR3nt: TGTGCCAGCAGCAATTCTCTGGCGGGCCCTCGGTTCTTC
CDR3aa: CASSNSLAGPRFF

v_gene: TRBV19
j_gene: TRBJ2-7
abundance: -
d_gene: TRBD1
CDR3nt: TGTGCCAGTAGTGTCCAGGGGGCGGGCTCCTACGAGCAGTACTTC
CDR3aa: CASSVQGAGSYEQYF

v_gene: TRBV2
j_gene: TRBJ2-1
abundance: -
d_gene: -
CDR3nt: TGTGCCAGCAGTCCGCGCATCGGGATCAATGAGCAGTTCTTC
CDR3aa: CASSPRIGINEQFF

v_gene: TRBV4-2
j_gene: TRBJ2-2
abundance: -
d_gene: TRBD2
CDR3nt: TGTGCCAGCAGCCACCCTGCGGGTAGCGGGATGAACACCGGGGAGCTGTTTTTT
CDR3aa: CASSHPAGSGMNTGELFF

v_gene: TRBV24-1
j_gene: TRBJ2-1
abundance: -
d_gene: -
CDR3nt: TGTGCCACCAGTGATTTGCTAGCGAGCTCCTACAATGAGCAGTTCTTC
CDR3aa: CATSDLLASSYNEQFF

v_gene: TRBV7-8
j_gene: TRBJ2-5
abundance: -
d_gene: TRBD2
CDR3nt: TGTGCCAGCAGCCTCTCACTAGCGGGGGATCAAGAGACCCAGTACTTC
CDR3aa: CASSLSLAGDQETQYF

v_gene: TRBV3-1/TRBV3-2
j_gene: TRBJ1-6
abundance: few
d_gene: -
CDR3nt: TGTGCCAGCAGGACACAGGGAGTCGGGCCCTCACCCCTCCACTTT
CDR3aa: CASRTQGVGPSPLHF

v_gene: TRBV5-1
j_gene: TRBJ2-5
abundance: once
d_gene: TRBD2
CDR3nt: TGCGCCAGCCGAATCCCGGGACTATTCCAAGAGACCCAGTACTTC
CDR3aa: CASRIPGLFQETQYF

v_gene: TRBV11-2
j_gene: TRBJ2-7
abundance: -
d_gene: TRBD2
CDR3nt: TGTGCCAGCAGCTTAAGGCTAGCGGGAGACGCCTACGAGCAGTACTTC
CDR3aa: CASSLRLAGDAYEQYF

v_gene: TRBV2
j_gene: TRBJ2-5
abundance: once
d_gene: TRBD1
CDR3nt: TGTGCCAGCAGTCAGGACAGGGTGATGGGTGAGACCCAGTACTTC
CDR3aa: CASSQDRVMGETQYF

v_gene: TRBV19
j_gene: TRBJ1-5
abundance: -
d_gene: -
CDR3nt: TGTGCCAGCGAAAGTGGGCTCTATAGCAATCAGCCCCAGCATTTT
CDR3aa: CASESGLYSNQPQHF

v_gene: TRBV15
j_gene: TRBJ2-7
abundance: -
d_gene: TRBD2
CDR3nt: TGTGCCACCAGCAAACTAGCGGGGGGAGGGGAGCAGTACTTC
CDR3aa: CATSKLAGGGEQYF

v_gene: TRBV19
j_gene: TRBJ2-2
abundance: -
d_gene: -
CDR3nt: TGTGCCAGTAGTAAGTCCGGTCTCATCGCCGGGGAGCTGTTTTTT
CDR3aa: CASSKSGLIAGELFF

v_gene: TRBV5-6
j_gene: TRBJ2-5
abundance: -
d_gene: TRBD1
CDR3nt: TGTGCCAGCAGCTTCGGACAGGGCCAAGGGACCCAGTACTTC
CDR3aa: CASSFGQGQGTQYF

v_gene: TRBV3-1/TRBV3-2
j_gene: TRBJ1-2
abundance: -
d_gene: -
CDR3nt: TGTGCCAGCAGCCAAGATACGAGGAACTATGGCTACACCTTC
CDR3aa: CASSQDTRNYGYTF

v_gene: TRBV7-2
j_gene: TRBJ1-4
abundance: -
d_gene: TRBD1
CDR3nt: TGTGCCAGCAGCATGGACAGGGGAGAAAAACTGTTTTTT
CDR3aa: CASSMDRGEKLFF

v_gene: TRBV12-5
j_gene: TRBJ2-5
abundance: -
d_gene: TRBD2
CDR3nt: TGTGCTAGTGGCCCCGGGACTACCGGGCGAGAGACCCAGTACTTC
CDR3aa: CASGPGTTGRETQYF

v_gene: TRBV5-1
j_gene: TRBJ2-1
abundance: -
d_gene: TRBD2
CDR3nt: TGCGCCAGCAGCTGGGGGACTAGCGGGAACAATGAGCAGTTCTTC
CDR3aa: CASSWGTSGNNEQFF

v_gene: TRBV6-6
j_gene: TRBJ2-3
abundance: -
d_gene: -
CDR3nt: TGTGCCAGCAGTTCGACTAGAGGTACGCAGTATTTT
CDR3aa: CASSSTRGTQYF